One sample yielded the 11 T cell receptor beta chains listed below, sequenced in a study of T cells after yellow fever vaccination. From the 5' RACE reads, TCRdb called clonotypes with MiXCR, one entry per CDR3 protein. Altogether approximately 240,000 distinct CDR3 sequences are present, approximately 3.6% being singletons, with the ten largest covering about 20%. This material consisted of PBMCs, taken 15 days after the yellow fever booster vaccination. The receptors stem from a man aged 18 to 30 who received the YFV17D yellow fever vaccine.

This clonotype was picked up many times. The chain has TRBV6-5 and TRBJ1-5, with a tentative D call TRBD1 (5 bases). The V gene's germline CDR1 is MNHEY and CDR2 SVGAGI. This CDR3 is built from 14 residues. V was trimmed by 1 base and J by 7 bases, leaving 11 bases between them. In DNA form, the CDR3 reads TGTGCCAGCAGTTACTTGGGGGTCCGGCAGCCCCAGCATTTT. Translating gives CASSYLGVRQPQHF.

The table lists this clonotype with many counts. CDR3 nucleotides: TGTGCCAGCAGCCAACAAGCGGGGGTGCAAGAGACCCAGTACTTC. As protein: CASSQQAGVQETQYF. The V gene is TRBV4-2, the J gene TRBJ2-5, with 8 bases matching TRBD2. This CDR3 contains 15 residues. Germline CDR1 LGHNA, CDR2 YNFKEQ. Trimming removed 2 bases from V and 2 bases from J; junction bases left unmatched: 4.

This clonotype was recorded at least ten times. The chain combines TRBV7-2 with TRBJ1-2, with D unresolved. Germline V gene sequence: CDR1 SGHTA, CDR2 FQGNSA. Trimming left V 0 bases short and J 4 bases short, with 9 bases between. This CDR3 has 14 amino acids. CDR3 nucleotides: TGTGCCAGCAGCTTAGCAACGGAATTCTATGGCTACACCTTC. Protein sequence: CASSLATEFYGYTF.

This clonotype was detected many times. CDR3 residues: CSAREALTGTNSPLHF. In DNA form, the CDR3 reads TGCAGTGCTAGAGAGGCCCTGACAGGGACTAATTCACCCCTCCACTTT. The chain is built from TRBV20-1 and TRBJ1-6; TRBD1 matches 7 bases. V lost 0 bases, J lost 6 bases, and 8 bases stayed unmatched. In germline, CDR1 is DFQATT, CDR2 SNEGSKA (reference sequence). This CDR3 has 16 amino acids.

At least ten counts were recorded for this clonotype. The gene calls are TRBV6-2 or TRBV6-3 and TRBJ1-5; 10 positions agree with TRBD1. The CDR3 contains 16 residues. The J segment lost 3 bases and the V segment lost 2 bases, leaving 4 bases of the junction unmatched. Germline V lookup: CDR1 MNHEY, CDR2 SVGEGT. Written as DNA, the CDR3 is TGTGCCAGCAGTTACGGGGGACAGGGGTCCAATCAGCCCCAGCATTTT. It specifies CASSYGGQGSNQPQHF.

This clonotype was observed at least ten times. CDR3 DNA sequence: TGTGCCAGCACCAAGACAGCGAACATTCAGTACTTC. Translating it yields CASTKTANIQYF. The genes are TRBV28 and TRBJ2-4; TRBD1 might be the D (5 bases). In germline, CDR1 is MDHEN, CDR2 SYDVKM. With 7 bases removed from V and 7 bases from J, the gap between germline ends came to 11 bases. This CDR3 spans 12 amino acids.

This clonotype came up a few times. V is TRBV3-1 and J is TRBJ1-2; a weak D match, TRBD1 (5 bases). The CDR3 length is 15 residues. Germline V CDR1 and CDR2: LGHDT, YNNKEL (reference sequence). Trimming left V 9 bases short and J 3 bases short, with 20 bases between. CDR3 sequence: CASRSSSTGDYGYTF. In DNA, the CDR3 is TGTGCCAGTCGATCATCCTCTACAGGAGACTATGGCTACACCTTC.

This clonotype was counted at least ten times. The chain combines TRBV4-3 with TRBJ2-5; no clear D gene. Trimming took 1 base from V and 2 from J, leaving 5 bases between them. Germline CDR1 is LGHNA and CDR2 is YSLEER. This CDR3 is 13 amino acids long. CDR3 sequence reads: CASSQGLQETQYF. The CDR3 DNA reads as TGCGCCAGCAGCCAAGGTCTGCAAGAGACCCAGTACTTC.

This clonotype appeared a few times. The V and J genes are TRBV5-1 and TRBJ1-2; D unclear. Germline lookup yields CDR1 SGHRS and CDR2 YFSETQ. The CDR3 spans 13 residues. Trimming cost V 5 bases and J 3 bases, with 11 bases left between them. In DNA, the CDR3 is TGCGCCAGCAGTTCGGACGGCTACTATGGCTACACCTTC. It yields the protein CASSSDGYYGYTF. Combining the CDR3 with reference TRBV5-1 and TRBJ1-2 gives the whole variable domain KAGVTQTPRYLIKTRGQQVTLSCSPISGHRSVSWYQQTPGQGLQFLFEYFSETQRNKGNFPGRFSGRQFSNSRSEMNVSTLELGDSALYLCASSSDGYYGYTFGSGTRLTVV.

This clonotype was detected ten times or more. The chain links TRBV30 to TRBJ1-1; D may be TRBD1 (5 bases). The CDR3 covers 15 residues. The V end lost 1 base, the J end lost 2 bases, and 14 bases lay between the germline ends. Germline V lookup: CDR1 GTSNPN, CDR2 SVGIG (reference sequence). CDR3 bases: TGTGCCTGGAGTGCGGGCAGGGCCTTTAACACTGAAGCTTTCTTT. Translated, it gives CAWSAGRAFNTEAFF. The full variable domain, rest sourced from reference TRBV30 and TRBJ1-1, is SQTIHQWPATLVQPVGSPLSLECTVEGTSNPNLYWYRQAAGRGLQLLFYSVGIGQISSEVPQNLSASRPQDRQFILSSKKLLLSDSGFYLCAWSAGRAFNTEAFFGQGTRLTVV.

This clonotype has at least ten counts. The chain's CDR3 is CASSSGGVRETQYF. In DNA form, the CDR3 reads TGTGCCAGCAGCTCGGGGGGTGTAAGAGAGACCCAGTACTTC. The chain links TRBV7-9 to TRBJ2-5; 7 positions agree with TRBD2. Germline V CDR1 and CDR2: SEHNR, FQNEAQ (reference sequence). The V gene end was trimmed by 4 bases and the J gene end by 4 bases; junction bases not matched to a gene: 6. The CDR3 is made up of 14 amino acids.